This T cell receptor beta chain was found in a study of PD-L1 blockade in urothelial cancer. For the study at large: It was at 3 weeks (second dose) and 6 weeks after treatment start that blood was analyzed. Each blood sample yielded a median of 141,255 T cells.

The table came from immunoSEQ multiplex PCR; TCRdb's copy has only in-frame clones and leaves some out. This sample has tens of thousands of clones; 70% to 90% occur once, and the top ten carry 7.6%. Between 1 and 8 samples, pretreatment and on-treatment, were given by each patient. The CDR3 has 15 amino acids. Germline V lookup: CDR1 SGHRS, CDR2 YFSETQ. With V trimmed by 0 bases and J by 5 bases, 6 bases remained unmatched. The sequence came from a man aged 60 to 69 with urothelial cancer. Specimen: PBMCs, collected around atezolizumab (anti-PD-L1) treatment. The chain joins TRBV5-1 to TRBJ2-5; 8 bases match TRBD1. The CDR3 DNA sequence: TGCGCCAGCAGCTTGGCCGGGACAGGAGGGGAGACCCAGTACTTC. It is translated as CASSLAGTGGETQYF.